This T cell receptor beta chain is from a study of blood T cell repertoires in COVID-19 (dated by TCRdb to the early 2020s). Some background on the complete study: Collaborator samples came from the United States, Italy and Spain and covered acute and convalescent phases of COVID-19. A freely available public database, intended as a resource for researchers studying the immune response to SARS-CoV-2, is where the repertoires were released. Deeply sampled blood TCRbeta repertoires from subjects exposed to, actively infected with, or recovered from COVID-19 were included in the dataset. Where available, HLA class I and class II types were obtained from metadata supplied by the sample provider rather than from assay-based typing. The prospective study material was composed of cDNA or gDNA derived from T cells, B-cell-depleted T cells, or PBMCs. The samples were drawn from the first 160 participants of the ongoing ImmuneRACE study and from 950 to 1,500 subjects provided by 6 global collaborators. Nearly every sample came with metadata listing a de-identified subject ID, COVID-19 status, age in years and sex.

Study-wide findings and limitations: The quantity of clinical and demographic metadata differed by source and by participant and was supplied without curation.

CDR1 SGHNT and CDR2 YYREEE are derived from the germline V gene (reference sequence). From the cysteine through the phenylalanine, the CDR3 covers 15 amino acids. The retained sequence is limited to the CDR3, 45 bases, with the frame set at the first base. V is cut back by 5 bases and J by 0 bases, with 5 bases in the junction unmatched. TCRbeta CDR3 regions were amplified from genomic DNA by means of the immunoSEQ Assay, a bias-controlled multiplex PCR. Concerning the study's data processing: Within the assay, amplification of reference gene primers was used to estimate how many nucleated cells each sample contained. To quantify the absolute abundance of each unique TCRbeta CDR3 rearrangement, sequence reads were collapsed and filtered. For each sample, productive Simpson clonality was calculated by taking the square root of Simpson's diversity index across productive rearrangements. TCRdb took this table from immuneACCESS and kept in-frame rearrangements with V and J called. Such tables lack part of the clones; where checked against another copy, unresolved V genes explain under half of the gap, and the rest is unexplained. V and J calls plus clone size are reproduced from that table; the DNA served to infer D and trimming. The sample yields 130,000 or so clones; 86% were counted once. Of the sample, over 8% falls within the top ten clones.

Collaborating institutions collected whole blood in K2EDTA tubes following their own protocols. For TCRbeta analysis, collaborators shipped samples as frozen whole blood, isolated PBMCs, or DNA extracted from either of those sample types. Comments on this clone: Its antigen specificity is not known. Within one base of it there is no much larger clone, and no base qualities were kept.

What was sequenced was peripheral blood. This TCR came from an older woman with acute or convalescent COVID-19. The chain uses TRBV5-4 and TRBJ2-3, and TRBD2 matches 8 of the central bases. The nucleotides read TGTGCCAGCAGGTTAGCGGGGATTAGCACAGATACGCAGTATTTT. Its protein product is CASRLAGISTDTQYF.